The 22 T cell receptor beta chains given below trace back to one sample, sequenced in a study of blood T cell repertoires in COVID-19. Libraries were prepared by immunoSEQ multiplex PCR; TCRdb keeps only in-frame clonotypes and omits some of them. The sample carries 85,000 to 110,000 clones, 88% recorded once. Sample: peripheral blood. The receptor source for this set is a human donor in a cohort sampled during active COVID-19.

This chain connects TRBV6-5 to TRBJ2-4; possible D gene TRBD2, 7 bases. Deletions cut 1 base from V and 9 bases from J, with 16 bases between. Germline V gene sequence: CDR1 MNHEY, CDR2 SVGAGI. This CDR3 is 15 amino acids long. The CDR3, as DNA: TGTGCCAGCAGTTACTTAAGGGGGGGGGCTGGCATTCAGTACTTC. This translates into CASSYLRGGAGIQYF.

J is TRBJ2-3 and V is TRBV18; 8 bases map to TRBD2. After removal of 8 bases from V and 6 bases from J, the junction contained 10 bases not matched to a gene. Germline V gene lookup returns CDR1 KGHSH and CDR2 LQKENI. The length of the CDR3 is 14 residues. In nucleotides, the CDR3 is TGTGCCAGCGGGTCGGGGACTAGGGAGGATACGCAGTATTTT. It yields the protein CASGSGTREDTQYF. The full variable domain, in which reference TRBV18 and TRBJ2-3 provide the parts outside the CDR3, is NAGVMQNPRHLVRRRGQEARLRCSPMKGHSHVYWYRQLPEEGLKFMVYLQKENIIDESGMPKERFSAEFPKEGPSILRIQQVVRGDSAAYFCASGSGTREDTQYFGPGTRLTVL.

CDR3: CASSLNSGQGVGDTIYF. CDR3 coding DNA: TGTGCCAGCAGCTTAAATTCGGGACAGGGAGTAGGGGACACCATATATTTT. V and J are TRBV7-3 and TRBJ1-3; 9 bases match TRBD1. The CDR3 covers 17 residues. J was trimmed by 8 bases and V by 1 base; bases with no gene match: 12. CDR1 and CDR2 (germline): SGHTA, FQGTGA.

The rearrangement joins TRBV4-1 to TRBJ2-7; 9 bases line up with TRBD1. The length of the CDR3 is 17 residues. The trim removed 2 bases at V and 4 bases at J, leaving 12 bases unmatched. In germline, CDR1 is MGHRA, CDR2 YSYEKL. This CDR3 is CASSQTGRDRARYEQYF. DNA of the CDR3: TGCGCCAGCAGCCAAACTGGGCGGGACAGGGCACGGTACGAGCAGTACTTC.

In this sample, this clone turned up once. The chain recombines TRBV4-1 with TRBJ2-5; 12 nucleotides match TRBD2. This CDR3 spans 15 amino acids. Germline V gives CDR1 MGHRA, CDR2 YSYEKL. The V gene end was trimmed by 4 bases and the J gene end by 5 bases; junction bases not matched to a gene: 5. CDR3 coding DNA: TGCGCCAGCAGCCTTACTAGCGGGGGGCGGGAGACCCAGTACTTC. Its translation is CASSLTSGGRETQYF.

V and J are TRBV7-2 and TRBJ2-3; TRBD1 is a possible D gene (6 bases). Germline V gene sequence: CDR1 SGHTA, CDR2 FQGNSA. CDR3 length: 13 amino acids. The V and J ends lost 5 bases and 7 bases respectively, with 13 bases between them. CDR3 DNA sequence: TGTGCCAGCAGCCCCATCGACAGGAATACGCAGTATTTT. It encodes CASSPIDRNTQYF.

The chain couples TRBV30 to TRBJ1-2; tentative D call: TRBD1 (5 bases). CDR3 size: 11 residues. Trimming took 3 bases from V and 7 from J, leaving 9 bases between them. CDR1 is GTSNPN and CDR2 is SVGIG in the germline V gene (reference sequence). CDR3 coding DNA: TGTGCCTGGAGGGTCGGGGGTGGCTACACCTTC. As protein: CAWRVGGGYTF.

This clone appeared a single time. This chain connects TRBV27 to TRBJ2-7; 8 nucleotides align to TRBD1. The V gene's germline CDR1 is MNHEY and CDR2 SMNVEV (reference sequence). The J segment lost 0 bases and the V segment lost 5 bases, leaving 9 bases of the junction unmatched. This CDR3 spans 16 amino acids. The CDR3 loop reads CASSRNPGTGSYEQYF. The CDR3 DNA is TGTGCCAGCAGTCGAAACCCCGGGACAGGCTCCTACGAGCAGTACTTC.

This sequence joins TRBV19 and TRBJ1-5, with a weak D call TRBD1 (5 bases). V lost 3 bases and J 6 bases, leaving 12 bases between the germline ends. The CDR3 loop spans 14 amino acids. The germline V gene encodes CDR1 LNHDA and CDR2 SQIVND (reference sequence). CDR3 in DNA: TGTGCCAGTAGTATTTGGCAGGGAGGTCAGCCCCAGCATTTT. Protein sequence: CASSIWQGGQPQHF. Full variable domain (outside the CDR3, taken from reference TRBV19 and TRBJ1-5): DGGITQSPKYLFRKEGQNVTLSCEQNLNHDAMYWYRQDPGQGLRLIYYSQIVNDFQKGDIAEGYSVSREKKESFPLTVTSAQKNPTAFYLCASSIWQGGQPQHFGDGTRLSIL.

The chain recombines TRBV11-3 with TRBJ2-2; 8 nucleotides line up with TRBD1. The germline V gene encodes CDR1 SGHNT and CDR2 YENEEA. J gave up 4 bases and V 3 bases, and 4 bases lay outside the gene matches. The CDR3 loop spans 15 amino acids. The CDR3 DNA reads TGTGCCAGCAGCTTCGGGCAGGGGGCCACCGGGGAGCTGTTTTTT. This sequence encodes CASSFGQGATGELFF.

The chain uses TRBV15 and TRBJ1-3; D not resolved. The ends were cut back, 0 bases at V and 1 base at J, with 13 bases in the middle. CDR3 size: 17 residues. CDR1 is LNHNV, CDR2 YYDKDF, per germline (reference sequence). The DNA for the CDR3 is TGTGCCACCAGCAGAGATCACTCATTGGAGTCTGGAAACACCATATATTTT. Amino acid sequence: CATSRDHSLESGNTIYF.

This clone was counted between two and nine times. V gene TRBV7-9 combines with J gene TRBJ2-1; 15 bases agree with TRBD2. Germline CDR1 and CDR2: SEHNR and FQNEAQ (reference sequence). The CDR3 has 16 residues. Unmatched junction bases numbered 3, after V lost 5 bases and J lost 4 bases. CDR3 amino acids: CASSEGTSGGYNEQFF. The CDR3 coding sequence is TGTGCCAGCAGCGAGGGGACTAGCGGGGGGTACAATGAGCAGTTCTTC. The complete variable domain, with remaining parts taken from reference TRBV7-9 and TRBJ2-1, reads DTGVSQNPRHKITKRGQNVTFRCDPISEHNRLYWYRQTLGQGPEFLTYFQNEAQLEKSRLLSDRFSAERPKGSFSTLEIQRTEQGDSAMYLCASSEGTSGGYNEQFFGPGTRLTVL.

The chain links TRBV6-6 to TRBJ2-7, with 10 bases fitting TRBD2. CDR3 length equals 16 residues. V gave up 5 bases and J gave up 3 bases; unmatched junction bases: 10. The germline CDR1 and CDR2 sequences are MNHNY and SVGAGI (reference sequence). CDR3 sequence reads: CASSRASGGAGYEQYF. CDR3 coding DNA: TGTGCCAGCAGTCGAGCCAGCGGGGGGGCCGGCTACGAGCAGTACTTC.

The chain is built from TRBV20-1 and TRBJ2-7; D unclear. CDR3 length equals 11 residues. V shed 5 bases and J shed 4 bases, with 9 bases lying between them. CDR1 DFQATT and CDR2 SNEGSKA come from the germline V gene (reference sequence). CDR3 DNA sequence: TGCAGTGCTCCCAACGGGTACGAGCAGTACTTC. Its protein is CSAPNGYEQYF.

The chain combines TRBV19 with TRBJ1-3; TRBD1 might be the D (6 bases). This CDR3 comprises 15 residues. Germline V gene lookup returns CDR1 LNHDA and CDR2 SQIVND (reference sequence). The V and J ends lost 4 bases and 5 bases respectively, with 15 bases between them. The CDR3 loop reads CASSTTGLTRNTIYF. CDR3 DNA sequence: TGTGCCAGTAGTACGACAGGTTTAACGAGAAACACCATATATTTT.

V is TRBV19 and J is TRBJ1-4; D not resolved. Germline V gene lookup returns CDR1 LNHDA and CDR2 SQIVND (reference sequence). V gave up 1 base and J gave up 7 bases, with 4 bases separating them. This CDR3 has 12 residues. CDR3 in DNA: TGTGCCAGTAGTATAGGAGTTGAAAAACTGTTTTTT. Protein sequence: CASSIGVEKLFF.

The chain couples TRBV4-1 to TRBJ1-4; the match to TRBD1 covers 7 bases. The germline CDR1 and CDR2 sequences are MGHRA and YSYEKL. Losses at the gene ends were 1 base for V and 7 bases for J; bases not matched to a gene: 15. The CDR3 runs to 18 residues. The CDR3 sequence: CASSQVIVVGTVFEKLFF. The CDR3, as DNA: TGCGCCAGCAGCCAAGTTATTGTTGTGGGGACAGTGTTTGAAAAACTGTTTTTT.

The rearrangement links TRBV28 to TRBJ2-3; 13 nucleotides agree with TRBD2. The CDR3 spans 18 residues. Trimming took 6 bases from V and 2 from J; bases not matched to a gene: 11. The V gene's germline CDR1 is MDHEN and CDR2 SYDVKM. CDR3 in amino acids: CASSTTSGRAQDTDTQYF. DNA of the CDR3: TGTGCCAGCAGCACAACTAGCGGGAGGGCCCAGGACACAGATACGCAGTATTTT.

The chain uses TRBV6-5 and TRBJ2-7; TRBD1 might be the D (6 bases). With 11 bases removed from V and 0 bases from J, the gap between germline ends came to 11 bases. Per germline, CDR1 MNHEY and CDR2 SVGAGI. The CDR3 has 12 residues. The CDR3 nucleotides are TGTGCCTTACGGACAGACTCCTACGAGCAGTACTTC. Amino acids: CALRTDSYEQYF.

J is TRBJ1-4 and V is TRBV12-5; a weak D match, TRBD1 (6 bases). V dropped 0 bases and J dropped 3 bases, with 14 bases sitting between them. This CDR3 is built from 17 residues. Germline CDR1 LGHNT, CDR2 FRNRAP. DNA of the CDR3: TGTGCTAGTGGTTTGGTACAAGGGAGGGGGTCTAATGAAAAACTGTTTTTT. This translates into CASGLVQGRGSNEKLFF.

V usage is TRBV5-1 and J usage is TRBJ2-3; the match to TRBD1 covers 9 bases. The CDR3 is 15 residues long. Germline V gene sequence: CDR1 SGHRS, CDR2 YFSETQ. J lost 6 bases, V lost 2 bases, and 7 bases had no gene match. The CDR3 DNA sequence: TGCGCCAGCAGCTTAACGACAGGGGGGTTGGATACGCAGTATTTT. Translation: CASSLTTGGLDTQYF.

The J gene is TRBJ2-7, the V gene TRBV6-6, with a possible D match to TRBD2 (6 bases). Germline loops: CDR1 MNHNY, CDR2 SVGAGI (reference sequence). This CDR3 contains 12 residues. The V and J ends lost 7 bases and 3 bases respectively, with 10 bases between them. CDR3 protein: CASTVGSYEQYF. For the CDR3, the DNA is TGTGCCAGCACGGTCGGGAGCTACGAGCAGTACTTC.